This TCR beta chain was captured in a study of T cells in Graves' hyperthyroidism and ophthalmopathy. Template material for amplifying TCR beta CDR3 regions consisted of RNA transcripts. The primer set for the first-round RT-PCR of the TCR CDR3 was HTBI. TCRdb redid the calling of the multiplex PCR reads with MiXCR, one entry per CDR3 protein. The sample has a few hundred thousand distinct CDR3 sequences, around 16% seen once. V was shortened by 1 base and J by 6 bases, with 16 bases between the two germline ends. The germline gives CDR1 MNHNS, CDR2 SASEGT. CDR3 length: 16 residues. This clonotype was observed at least ten times. Antigen: not known. Study-wide results and caveats: Progression to ophthalmopathy was predicted a median of roughly 6.5 months early.

Material: blood. This clonotype was sampled from a woman aged 40-49 years with Graves' ophthalmopathy. The chain carries TRBV6-1 and TRBJ2-1; weak D call: TRBD2 (5 bases). CDR3 region: CASSEGTAPGTNEQFF. The CDR3 DNA reads TGTGCCAGCAGTGAAGGAACAGCCCCGGGAACCAATGAGCAGTTCTTC.